The entry below gives a single TCR beta chain sequence along with its context. What it binds is unknown. They built TCR cDNA with 5'RACE template switching, a step that put in a universal primer site and UMIs. MiXCR, applied by TCRdb to the 5' RACE reads, yields one record per CDR3 protein. The sample includes hundreds of thousands of distinct CDR3 sequences, around 4% seen only once; the top ten take 23%. The CDR3 sequence is 12 residues long. This entry belongs to a study of T cells after yellow fever vaccination. Study-level background: With SMART-Seq v4 Ultra Low Input, the fractions containing low cell numbers were prepared. Whole-study findings and limits: Reappearance after the booster was observed for most primary-vaccination clones (roughly 97% CD4, over 70% CD8).

Here the sequenced sample was PBMCs, taken on the day of the yellow fever booster vaccination. This TCR derives from a man aged 18 to 30 who received the YFV17D yellow fever vaccine. V usage is TRBV21-1 and J usage is TRBJ2-2; the listed D gene, TRBD1, was not tested against the DNA. TRBV21-1 is shown as a pseudogene. DNA of the CDR3: TGTGCCAGCAACAACCAGGGTGGGGAGCTGTTTTTT. Protein product: CASNNQGGELFF.